This TCR beta chain originates from a study of blood T cell repertoires in COVID-19. Study in general: Collection of acute and convalescent COVID-19 samples took place in the United States, Italy and Spain. PBMCs, B-cell-depleted T cells, or T cells provided the cDNA or gDNA that made up the material.

As originally analysed: Reference gene primer amplification yielded estimated nucleated cell counts. TCRdb's table, derived via immunoSEQ multiplex PCR, lists solely in-frame clones and lacks some. From that table come the V and J calls and clone size; the DNA was used to work out D and trimming. The sample records 150,000 or so clones, roughly 81% being singletons. Trimming pared 6 bases from V and 0 bases from J, leaving 12 bases between. The CDR3 consists of 15 residues. Per the germline V gene, CDR1 is KGHSH and CDR2 is LQKENI. The sequence was obtained from a man in his forties who had recovered from COVID-19. The specimen sequenced was peripheral blood. The chain carries TRBV18 and TRBJ1-3; a weak D match, TRBD1 (5 bases). The CDR3 region has the DNA TGTGCCAGCTCGGCGGGACCGAGCTCTGGAAACACCATATATTTT. This gives the protein CASSAGPSSGNTIYF.